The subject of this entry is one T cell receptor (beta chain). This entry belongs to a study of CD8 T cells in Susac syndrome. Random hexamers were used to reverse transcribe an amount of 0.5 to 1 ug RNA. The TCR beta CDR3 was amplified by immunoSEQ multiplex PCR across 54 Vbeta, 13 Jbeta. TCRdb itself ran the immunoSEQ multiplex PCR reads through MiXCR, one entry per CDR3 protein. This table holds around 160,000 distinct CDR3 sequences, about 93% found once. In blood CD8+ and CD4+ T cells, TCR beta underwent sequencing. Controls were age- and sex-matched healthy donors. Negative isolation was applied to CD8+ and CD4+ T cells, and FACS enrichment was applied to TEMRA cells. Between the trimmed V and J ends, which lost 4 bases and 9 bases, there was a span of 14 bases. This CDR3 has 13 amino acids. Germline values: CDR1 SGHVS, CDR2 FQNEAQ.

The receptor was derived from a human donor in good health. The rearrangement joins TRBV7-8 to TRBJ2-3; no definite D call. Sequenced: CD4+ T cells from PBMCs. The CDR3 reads CASSSSAPPTQYF. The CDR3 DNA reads TGTGCCAGCAGCTCCTCTGCCCCTCCGACGCAGTATTTT.